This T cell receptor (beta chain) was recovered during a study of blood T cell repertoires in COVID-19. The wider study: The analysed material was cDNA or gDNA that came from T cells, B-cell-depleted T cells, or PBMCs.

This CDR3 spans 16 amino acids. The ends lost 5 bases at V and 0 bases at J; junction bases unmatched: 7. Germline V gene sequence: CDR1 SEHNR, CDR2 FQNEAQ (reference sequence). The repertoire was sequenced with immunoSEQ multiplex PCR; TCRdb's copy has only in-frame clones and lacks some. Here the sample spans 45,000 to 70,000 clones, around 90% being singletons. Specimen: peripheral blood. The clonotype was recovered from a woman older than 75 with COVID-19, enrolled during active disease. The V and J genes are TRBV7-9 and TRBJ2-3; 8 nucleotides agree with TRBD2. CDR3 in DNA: TGTGCCAGCAGCGTACGCCGGGGGGGGAGCACAGATACGCAGTATTTT. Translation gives CASSVRRGGSTDTQYF.